Listed below are T cell receptor beta chains from one sample, sequenced in a study of cytomegalovirus exposure and HLA in healthy donors. Clones were sequenced by immunoSEQ multiplex PCR, and TCRdb holds only the in-frame ones, with some missing. The data contain 200,000 or so clones, 75% to 90% of them seen just once; the ten biggest clones take up under 0.9%. The sequenced sample consisted of PBMCs. All receptors derive from a woman between 18 and 29 years old in good health and CMV-seronegative. CDR3s include the opening cysteine and the closing phenylalanine or tryptophan. D genes are given only for firm matches. Only some rows state a clone size, as once, few, many or a class for expanded clones.

clone size: NA
D gene: TRBD2
V gene: TRBV6-4
J gene: TRBJ2-3
CDR3 protein: CASSDSVGLDVDTQYF
CDR3 DNA: TGTGCCAGCAGTGACTCCGTGGGACTAGATGTAGATACGCAGTATTTT

clone size: few
D gene: TRBD1
V gene: TRBV5-1
J gene: TRBJ2-1
CDR3 protein: CASSFNTGTGGSNEQFF
CDR3 DNA: TGCGCCAGCAGCTTTAACACCGGGACAGGGGGATCAAATGAGCAGTTCTTC

clone size: NA
D gene: NA
V gene: TRBV30
J gene: TRBJ2-1
CDR3 protein: CAWSVSREQFF
CDR3 DNA: TGTGCCTGGAGTGTATCGAGGGAGCAGTTCTTC

clone size: few
D gene: NA
V gene: TRBV18
J gene: TRBJ1-1
CDR3 protein: CASSPRYEGGGEAFF
CDR3 DNA: TGTGCCAGCTCACCAAGATATGAGGGTGGAGGTGAAGCTTTCTTT

clone size: few
D gene: TRBD1
V gene: TRBV7-8
J gene: TRBJ1-1
CDR3 protein: CASSRQGDTEAFF
CDR3 DNA: TGTGCCAGCAGTCGTCAGGGGGACACTGAAGCTTTCTTT

clone size: NA
D gene: TRBD1
V gene: TRBV12-5
J gene: TRBJ1-2
CDR3 protein: CASGSRQGANYGYTF
CDR3 DNA: TGTGCTAGTGGTTCGAGACAGGGGGCTAACTATGGCTACACCTTC

clone size: NA
D gene: TRBD1
V gene: TRBV9
J gene: TRBJ1-2
CDR3 protein: CASSGFTGANTNYGYTF
CDR3 DNA: TGTGCCAGCAGCGGATTTACAGGGGCGAATACTAACTATGGCTACACCTTC

clone size: few
D gene: TRBD2
V gene: TRBV18
J gene: TRBJ2-4
CDR3 protein: CASSPPAGGDIQYF
CDR3 DNA: TGTGCCAGCTCACCACCAGCGGGGGGCGACATTCAGTACTTC

clone size: NA
D gene: TRBD1
V gene: TRBV5-1
J gene: TRBJ1-4
CDR3 protein: CASSLGQGLGANEKLFF
CDR3 DNA: TGCGCCAGCAGCTTGGGACAGGGATTGGGGGCTAATGAAAAACTGTTTTTT

clone size: NA
D gene: NA
V gene: TRBV5-1
J gene: TRBJ2-7
CDR3 protein: CASSWSRSVGGSYEQYF
CDR3 DNA: TGCGCCAGCAGCTGGAGTCGATCCGTTGGCGGTTCCTACGAGCAGTACTTC

clone size: NA
D gene: NA
V gene: TRBV25-1
J gene: TRBJ1-2
CDR3 protein: CASSEQGYGYTF
CDR3 DNA: TGTGCCAGCAGTGAACAGGGCTATGGCTACACCTTC

clone size: NA
D gene: NA
V gene: TRBV19
J gene: TRBJ1-2
CDR3 protein: CATSTENGYTF
CDR3 DNA: TGTGCCACCTCGACAGAGAATGGCTACACCTTC

clone size: once
D gene: TRBD2
V gene: TRBV27
J gene: TRBJ2-1
CDR3 protein: CASRERGSYNEQFF
CDR3 DNA: TGTGCCTCTAGGGAGCGGGGCTCCTACAATGAGCAGTTCTTC

clone size: NA
D gene: NA
V gene: TRBV10-1
J gene: TRBJ1-2
CDR3 protein: CASSETSYGYTF
CDR3 DNA: TGCGCCAGCAGTGAGACCAGCTATGGCTACACCTTC

clone size: once
D gene: TRBD1
V gene: TRBV19
J gene: TRBJ1-2
CDR3 protein: CASSGTGTNYGYTF
CDR3 DNA: TGTGCCAGTAGTGGGACAGGGACTAACTATGGCTACACCTTC

clone size: NA
D gene: NA
V gene: TRBV7-8
J gene: TRBJ2-2
CDR3 protein: CASSLVAGPNAGELFF
CDR3 DNA: TGTGCCAGCAGCTTAGTAGCAGGGCCCAATGCCGGGGAGCTGTTTTTT

clone size: NA
D gene: NA
V gene: TRBV7-2
J gene: TRBJ1-5
CDR3 protein: CASSSRQNQPQHF
CDR3 DNA: TGTGCCAGCAGCTCCCGACAGAACCAGCCCCAGCATTTT

clone size: NA
D gene: NA
V gene: TRBV10-3
J gene: TRBJ2-1
CDR3 protein: CAISEQTGDNEQFF
CDR3 DNA: TGTGCCATCAGTGAACAGACAGGTGACAATGAGCAGTTCTTC

clone size: NA
D gene: TRBD1
V gene: TRBV30
J gene: TRBJ2-7
CDR3 protein: CAWSARQGLRNEQYF
CDR3 DNA: TGTGCCTGGAGTGCAAGACAGGGTCTAAGGAACGAGCAGTACTTC

clone size: once
D gene: NA
V gene: TRBV28
J gene: TRBJ1-4
CDR3 protein: CASSFGGWGEKLFF
CDR3 DNA: TGTGCCAGCAGTTTTGGGGGGTGGGGTGAAAAACTGTTTTTT

clone size: once
D gene: NA
V gene: TRBV5-4
J gene: TRBJ2-7
CDR3 protein: CASSLSGGEQYF
CDR3 DNA: TGTGCCAGCAGCTTGTCAGGTGGCGAGCAGTACTTC

clone size: once
D gene: TRBD2
V gene: TRBV7-9
J gene: TRBJ2-3
CDR3 protein: CASSALAGAGYF
CDR3 DNA: TGTGCCAGCAGCGCCTTAGCGGGGGCGGGGTATTTT

clone size: NA
D gene: TRBD1
V gene: TRBV19
J gene: TRBJ1-6
CDR3 protein: CASRGQENSPLHF
CDR3 DNA: TGTGCCAGTAGGGGACAGGAAAATTCACCCCTCCACTTT

clone size: NA
D gene: NA
V gene: TRBV28
J gene: TRBJ2-7
CDR3 protein: CASSFSGFSYEQYF
CDR3 DNA: TGTGCCAGCAGTTTTTCAGGGTTTTCCTACGAGCAGTACTTC

clone size: few
D gene: NA
V gene: TRBV9
J gene: TRBJ1-3
CDR3 protein: CASSPYLVNTIYF
CDR3 DNA: TGTGCCAGCAGCCCCTATTTGGTAAACACCATATATTTT

clone size: few
D gene: NA
V gene: TRBV28
J gene: TRBJ1-1
CDR3 protein: CASSSGWNTEAFF
CDR3 DNA: TGTGCCAGCAGTTCGGGATGGAACACTGAAGCTTTCTTT

clone size: NA
D gene: TRBD2
V gene: TRBV13
J gene: TRBJ2-1
CDR3 protein: CASSRPGTSDSYNEQFF
CDR3 DNA: TGTGCCAGCAGCCGACCCGGGACTAGCGACTCCTACAATGAGCAGTTCTTC

clone size: NA
D gene: TRBD1
V gene: TRBV23-1
J gene: TRBJ2-4
CDR3 protein: CASSQSREPGQGLLNIQYF
CDR3 DNA: TGCGCCAGCAGTCAATCTAGAGAGCCGGGACAGGGGCTATTAAACATTCAGTACTTC

clone size: NA
D gene: NA
V gene: TRBV28
J gene: TRBJ2-1
CDR3 protein: CASSQGVHNEQFF
CDR3 DNA: TGTGCCAGCAGTCAGGGTGTGCACAATGAGCAGTTCTTC

clone size: NA
D gene: NA
V gene: TRBV7-6
J gene: TRBJ2-2
CDR3 protein: CASSLGNSANTGELFF
CDR3 DNA: TGTGCCAGCAGCTTAGGTAATAGCGCGAACACCGGGGAGCTGTTTTTT

clone size: NA
D gene: NA
V gene: TRBV7-9
J gene: TRBJ2-5
CDR3 protein: CASSSRIIQETQYF
CDR3 DNA: TGTGCCAGCAGCTCCAGGATAATCCAAGAGACCCAGTACTTC

clone size: NA
D gene: TRBD2
V gene: TRBV5-4
J gene: TRBJ2-1
CDR3 protein: CASSKGLAVDEQFF
CDR3 DNA: TGTGCCAGCAGCAAGGGACTAGCGGTCGATGAGCAGTTCTTC

clone size: NA
D gene: TRBD2
V gene: TRBV4-1
J gene: TRBJ2-3
CDR3 protein: CASSQEPAGGPADTQYF
CDR3 DNA: TGCGCCAGCAGCCAAGAACCAGCGGGGGGGCCAGCAGATACGCAGTATTTT

clone size: NA
D gene: NA
V gene: TRBV9
J gene: TRBJ2-1
CDR3 protein: CASSVVGSSYNEQFF
CDR3 DNA: TGTGCCAGCAGCGTAGTCGGGAGCTCCTACAATGAGCAGTTCTTC

clone size: NA
D gene: TRBD1
V gene: TRBV4-2
J gene: TRBJ2-7
CDR3 protein: CASSPPGQGVYEQYF
CDR3 DNA: TGTGCCAGCAGTCCCCCGGGACAGGGGGTATACGAGCAGTACTTC

clone size: NA
D gene: NA
V gene: TRBV7-6
J gene: TRBJ2-7
CDR3 protein: CASSFQGPSYEQYF
CDR3 DNA: TGTGCCAGCAGCTTTCAGGGGCCCTCCTACGAGCAGTACTTC

clone size: NA
D gene: NA
V gene: TRBV7-8
J gene: TRBJ2-7
CDR3 protein: CASSPQLGGQQYF
CDR3 DNA: TGTGCCAGCAGCCCACAACTCGGGGGTCAGCAGTACTTC

clone size: NA
D gene: TRBD1
V gene: TRBV5-5
J gene: TRBJ1-2
CDR3 protein: CASSSGQGWAYGYTF
CDR3 DNA: TGTGCCAGCAGCTCCGGACAGGGTTGGGCCTATGGCTACACCTTC

clone size: NA
D gene: NA
V gene: TRBV7-9
J gene: TRBJ1-2
CDR3 protein: CASSSPRGSDYGYTF
CDR3 DNA: TGTGCCAGCAGCTCACCTAGGGGCTCCGACTATGGCTACACCTTC

clone size: NA
D gene: TRBD2
V gene: TRBV19
J gene: TRBJ2-7
CDR3 protein: CASSPRGGTSGYEQYF
CDR3 DNA: TGTGCCAGTAGTCCAAGGGGCGGGACTAGCGGGTACGAGCAGTACTTC

clone size: NA
D gene: TRBD2
V gene: TRBV13
J gene: TRBJ2-7
CDR3 protein: CASSPSLAGHEQYF
CDR3 DNA: TGTGCCAGCAGCCCCTCCCTAGCGGGACACGAGCAGTACTTC

clone size: few
D gene: TRBD1
V gene: TRBV30
J gene: TRBJ2-7
CDR3 protein: CAWSNKPGQGSYEQYF
CDR3 DNA: TGTGCCTGGAGCAACAAACCGGGACAGGGGTCCTACGAGCAGTACTTC

clone size: NA
D gene: TRBD1
V gene: TRBV5-6
J gene: TRBJ1-1
CDR3 protein: CASSPQGRVNTEAFF
CDR3 DNA: TGTGCCAGCAGCCCACAGGGGCGGGTGAACACTGAAGCTTTCTTT

clone size: NA
D gene: TRBD2
V gene: TRBV27
J gene: TRBJ2-7
CDR3 protein: CASSPGVAGTYEQYF
CDR3 DNA: TGTGCCAGCAGTCCCGGGGTAGCGGGGACCTACGAGCAGTACTTC

clone size: NA
D gene: NA
V gene: TRBV14
J gene: TRBJ2-5
CDR3 protein: CASSHLVQEETQYF
CDR3 DNA: TGTGCCAGCAGCCACCTAGTACAGGAAGAGACCCAGTACTTC

clone size: NA
D gene: NA
V gene: TRBV9
J gene: TRBJ2-7
CDR3 protein: CASSVAGAAYEQYF
CDR3 DNA: TGTGCCAGCAGCGTAGCTGGCGCGGCCTACGAGCAGTACTTC

clone size: NA
D gene: NA
V gene: TRBV27
J gene: TRBJ2-1
CDR3 protein: CASSLVASRYNEQFF
CDR3 DNA: TGTGCCAGCAGTTTAGTGGCTAGCAGATACAATGAGCAGTTCTTC

clone size: NA
D gene: NA
V gene: TRBV5-1
J gene: TRBJ2-2
CDR3 protein: CASSLVQTGELFF
CDR3 DNA: TGCGCCAGCAGCTTGGTACAAACCGGGGAGCTGTTTTTT

clone size: few
D gene: NA
V gene: TRBV28
J gene: TRBJ1-4
CDR3 protein: CASSLRGGGSEKLFF
CDR3 DNA: TGTGCCAGCAGTTTAAGGGGCGGTGGAAGTGAAAAACTGTTTTTT

clone size: NA
D gene: NA
V gene: TRBV6-5
J gene: TRBJ2-1
CDR3 protein: CASSYAGSSYNEQFF
CDR3 DNA: TGTGCCAGCAGTTACGCGGGGAGCTCCTACAATGAGCAGTTCTTC